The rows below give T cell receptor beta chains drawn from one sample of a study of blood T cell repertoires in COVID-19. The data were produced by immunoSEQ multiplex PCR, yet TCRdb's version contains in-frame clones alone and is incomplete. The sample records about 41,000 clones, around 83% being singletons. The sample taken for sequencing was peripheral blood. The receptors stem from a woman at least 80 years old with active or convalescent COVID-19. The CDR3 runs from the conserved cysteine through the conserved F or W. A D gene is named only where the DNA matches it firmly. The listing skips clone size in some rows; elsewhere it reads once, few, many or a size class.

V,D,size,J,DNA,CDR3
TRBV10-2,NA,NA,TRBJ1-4,TGCGCCAGCAGTGCCGGTGTTTGGGGGCCTAATGAAAAACTGTTTTTT,CASSAGVWGPNEKLFF
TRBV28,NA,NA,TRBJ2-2,TGTGCCAGCAGTTCTCCCGGAGGCACCGGGGAGCTGTTTTTT,CASSSPGGTGELFF
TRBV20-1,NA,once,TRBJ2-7,TGCAGTGCTAGTAGCGGCCTTTTTTTGTCCTACGAGCAGTACTTC,CSASSGLFLSYEQYF
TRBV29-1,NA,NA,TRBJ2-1,TGCAGCCTGCGGGTTTACAATGAGCAGTTCTTC,CSLRVYNEQFF
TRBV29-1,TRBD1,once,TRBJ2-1,TGCAGCGGGGACAGCTCCTACAATGAGCAGTTCTTC,CSGDSSYNEQFF
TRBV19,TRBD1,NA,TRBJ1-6,TGTGCCAGTAATCCACAGGGGGACGATAATTCACCCCTCCACTTT,CASNPQGDDNSPLHF
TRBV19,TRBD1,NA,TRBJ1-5,TGTGCCAGTAGTATAGAGAGGGGGACAGGCATCGCTCAGCCCCAGCATTTT,CASSIERGTGIAQPQHF
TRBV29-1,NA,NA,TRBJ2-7,TGCAGCGTTGGAACGACCAGGGTCGGCGAGCAGTACTTC,CSVGTTRVGEQYF
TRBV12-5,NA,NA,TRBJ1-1,TGTGCTAGTGGTTTGGGTATGAACACTGAAGCTTTCTTT,CASGLGMNTEAFF
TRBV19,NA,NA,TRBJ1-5,TGTGCCAGTAGTCCGGCAGATCGGGGTCAGCCCCAGCATTTT,CASSPADRGQPQHF
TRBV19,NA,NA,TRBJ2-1,TGTGCCAGTAGTATAGGGGCCGGGATTGGAAACGAGCAGTTCTTC,CASSIGAGIGNEQFF
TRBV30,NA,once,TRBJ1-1,TGTGCCTGGAAGGGAGGGAGAACTGAAGCTTTCTTT,CAWKGGRTEAFF
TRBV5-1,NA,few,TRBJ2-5,TGCGCCAGCAGCTCCTCTTCGCGGGCCGAAGAGACCCAGTACTTC,CASSSSSRAEETQYF
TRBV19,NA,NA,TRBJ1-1,TGTGCCAGTAGTACGGACAGAAGACGTGAAGCTTTCTTT,CASSTDRRREAFF
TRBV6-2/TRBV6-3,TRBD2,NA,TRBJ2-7,TGTGCCAGCAGCCGCCGACTAGCGGGAGGGCCTTCCTCCTACGAGCAGTACTTC,CASSRRLAGGPSSYEQYF
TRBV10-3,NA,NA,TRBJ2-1,TGTGCCATCAGTGCCCGGACATCTCTCAATGAGCAGTTCTTC,CAISARTSLNEQFF
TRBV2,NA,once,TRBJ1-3,TGTGCCAGCAGGACAGACGTGGGCGGAAACACCATATATTTT,CASRTDVGGNTIYF
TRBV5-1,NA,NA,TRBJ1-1,TGCGCCAGCAGCTTGGGAGGAGGGGCAGGCGGAGCTTTCTTT,CASSLGGGAGGAFF
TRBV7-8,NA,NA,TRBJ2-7,TGTGCCAGCAGCTTAGCGTCCGCCTACGAGCAGTACTTC,CASSLASAYEQYF
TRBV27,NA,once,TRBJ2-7,TGTGCCAGCAGTTTAATTGGCGGGGGCCCTAGCTCCTACGAGCAGTACTTC,CASSLIGGGPSSYEQYF
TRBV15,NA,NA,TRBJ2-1,TGTGCCACCAGCAGATCGATTGCGGACAACAATGAGCAGTTCTTC,CATSRSIADNNEQFF
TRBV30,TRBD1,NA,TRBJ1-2,TGTGCCTGGACCTCAGCAGGGGGCAGCTATGGCTACACCTTC,CAWTSAGGSYGYTF
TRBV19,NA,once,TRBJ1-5,TGTGCCAGTAGTATAATGTACTCCAATCAGCCCCAGCATTTT,CASSIMYSNQPQHF
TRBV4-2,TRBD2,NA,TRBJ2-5,TGTGCCAGCAGCCAAGAAGGCGGAGCGGGAGGGGCAGAGACCCAGTACTTC,CASSQEGGAGGAETQYF
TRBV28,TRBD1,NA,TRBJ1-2,TGTGCCAGCACACCAGGGGGCGCTAACTATGGCTACACCTTC,CASTPGGANYGYTF
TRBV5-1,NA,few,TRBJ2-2,TGCGCCAGCAGCAATACAGCAGGCCTTGACACCGGGGAGCTGTTTTTT,CASSNTAGLDTGELFF
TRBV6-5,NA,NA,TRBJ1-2,TGTGCCAGCACCAGGGAAGCCTATGGCTACACCTTC,CASTREAYGYTF
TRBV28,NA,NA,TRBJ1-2,TGTGCCAGCAGTCCCATGGGAGAGAGGGGCTACACCTTC,CASSPMGERGYTF
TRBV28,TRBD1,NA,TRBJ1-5,TGTGCCAGCACCCCTCCTCCGGGACAGGGAAATCAGCCCCAGCATTTT,CASTPPPGQGNQPQHF
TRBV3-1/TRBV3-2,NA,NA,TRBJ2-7,TGTGCCAGCAGCCGAACCGGGACTTCCTACGAGCAGTACTTC,CASSRTGTSYEQYF
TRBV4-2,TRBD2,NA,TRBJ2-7,TGTGCCAGCAGCCCGGGGACTAGCGGGGCCATTTCTAATGAGCAGTACTTC,CASSPGTSGAISNEQYF
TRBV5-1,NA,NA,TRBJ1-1,TGCGCCAGCAGCCTCACAGGTTCGAACACTGAAGCTTTCTTT,CASSLTGSNTEAFF
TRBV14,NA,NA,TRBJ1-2,TGTGCCAGCAGCCAAGGACAGCGTGCATATGGCTACACCTTC,CASSQGQRAYGYTF
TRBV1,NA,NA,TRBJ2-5,TGCACCAGCAGCCAAGATAGGCTAGCGGGCCGCCAAGAGACCCAGTACTTC,CTSSQDRLAGRQETQYF
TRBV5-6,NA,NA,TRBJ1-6,TGTGCCAGCAGCCCCCGGTCGGCCAACGGGTCACCCCTCCACTTT,CASSPRSANGSPLHF
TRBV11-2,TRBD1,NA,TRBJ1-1,TGTGCCAGCAGCTTCCAAGGGGGCGGTAACACTGAAGCTTTCTTT,CASSFQGGGNTEAFF
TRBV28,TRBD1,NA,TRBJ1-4,TGTGCCAGCAGTTTCCCCGACAGGGGACTGTTTTTT,CASSFPDRGLFF
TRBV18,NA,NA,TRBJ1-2,TGTGCCAGCTCACTAGAGGATTATGGCTACACCTTC,CASSLEDYGYTF
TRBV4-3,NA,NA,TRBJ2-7,TGCGCCAGCAGCCCCACCCTAGGAAACGAGCAGTACTTC,CASSPTLGNEQYF
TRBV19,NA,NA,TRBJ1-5,TGTGCCAGAGCCCCGGGGGTATACAATCAGCCCCAGCATTTT,CARAPGVYNQPQHF
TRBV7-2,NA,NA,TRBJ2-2,TGTGCCAGCCGTCGGGAACCGAACACCGGGGAGCTGTTTTTT,CASRREPNTGELFF
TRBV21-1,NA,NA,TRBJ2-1,TGTGCCAGCAGCACCAAACTCGACAGTTACAATGAGCAGTTCTTC,CASSTKLDSYNEQFF
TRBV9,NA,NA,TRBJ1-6,TGTGCCAGCAGCGGGGCGGGAGCCAGCTCCTATAATTCACCCCTCCACTTT,CASSGAGASSYNSPLHF
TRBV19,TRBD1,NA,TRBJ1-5,TGTGCCAGTAGCCCGGGACAGAGATTTAATCAGCCCCAGCATTTT,CASSPGQRFNQPQHF
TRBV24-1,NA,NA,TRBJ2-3,TGTGCCACCAGCATGCTAGCGTCGGTTTTTGCCTGGAGCTCTAGCACAGATACGCAGTATTTT,CATSMLASVFAWSSSTDTQYF
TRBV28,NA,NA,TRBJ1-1,TGTGCCAGTATGAACACTGAAGCTTTCTTT,CASMNTEAFF
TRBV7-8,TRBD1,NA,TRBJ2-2,TGTGCCAGCGGAGGACAGGATAACACCGGGGAGCTGTTTTTT,CASGGQDNTGELFF
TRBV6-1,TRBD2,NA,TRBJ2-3,TGTGCCAGCAGTGAAGGAGCGGGAACAGATACGCAGTATTTT,CASSEGAGTDTQYF
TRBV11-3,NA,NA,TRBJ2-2,TGTGCCAGCAGCTTTACTTACACCGGGGAGCTGTTTTTT,CASSFTYTGELFF
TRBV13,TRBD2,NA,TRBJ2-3,TGTGCCAGCAGCTCCAGGACGGGAGGAGATACGCAGTATTTT,CASSSRTGGDTQYF